This T cell receptor beta chain was sequenced during a study of T cells in localized non-small cell lung cancer. Clones were sequenced by immunoSEQ multiplex PCR, and TCRdb holds only the in-frame ones, with some missing. The sample consists of about 43,000 clones, 90% to 95% of them appearing once. Germline values: CDR1 SGHAT, CDR2 FQDESV (reference sequence). CDR3 length: 15 amino acids. The V gene lost 5 bases and the J gene lost 11 bases, with 19 bases spanning the gap. Sequenced here: PBMCs, sampled before any cancer treatment. The rearrangement uses TRBV11-1 and TRBJ1-6; a weak D match, TRBD1 (5 bases). The sequence was obtained from a woman aged 40-69 years with stage II lung adenocarcinoma. The CDR3 coding sequence is TGTGCCAGCAGCCCCTGGCGGGGGGAAAATCCACCCCTCCACTTT. It translates to CASSPWRGENPPLHF.